Below are 29 T cell receptor beta chains sequenced from a single sample in a study of blood T cell repertoires in COVID-19. TCRdb's table, derived via immunoSEQ multiplex PCR, lists solely in-frame clones and lacks some. The sample contains fewer than 400,000 clones, 75% to 90% of which appear only once. The sequenced sample consisted of PBMCs or T cells enriched from blood (not recorded which). The receptors come from a man between 60 and 70 years old who had recovered from COVID-19.

The chain joins TRBV28 to TRBJ2-1, with 7 positions matching TRBD1. Germline-derived CDR1 and CDR2 are MDHEN and SYDVKM. This CDR3 contains 13 residues. Trimming took 6 bases from V and 8 from J; bases not matched to a gene: 7. As DNA, the CDR3 is TGTGCCAGCAGGGTACAGGGGACGTATGAGCAGTTCTTC. It translates to CASRVQGTYEQFF.

The gene calls are TRBV28 and TRBJ2-7; D is possibly TRBD2 (6 bases). CDR3 length: 17 residues. V was pared by 3 bases and J by 4 bases, with 22 bases between. The V gene's germline CDR1 is MDHEN and CDR2 SYDVKM. Here the CDR3 DNA reads TGTGCCAGCAGTTTCAAACGTGGGGACTCTGATTTTTACGAGCAGTACTTC. Translation: CASSFKRGDSDFYEQYF.

V usage is TRBV15 and J usage is TRBJ1-6; tentatively, D is TRBD1 (5 bases). Trimming pared 3 bases from V and 8 bases from J, leaving 14 bases between. CDR1 and CDR2 (germline): LNHNV, YYDKDF (reference sequence). The CDR3 runs 15 residues. CDR3 in DNA: TGTGCCACCAGCAGGGGACTCCAAAGGGATTCACCCCTCCACTTT. Its translation is CATSRGLQRDSPLHF.

The V call is TRBV9, the J call TRBJ1-3; tentatively, D is TRBD1 (5 bases). CDR3 length: 18 amino acids. Germline V gene data show CDR1 as SGDLS and CDR2 as YYNGEE. Trimming stripped 3 bases from V and 3 bases from J, with 22 bases between. The CDR3 DNA reads as TGTGCCAGCAGCGCCTTTGGGGGACTCAAATCTGGTGGAAACACCATATATTTT. Translating gives CASSAFGGLKSGGNTIYF.

The chain links TRBV3-1 (or the pseudogene TRBV3-2) to TRBJ1-6; D gene ambiguous. V dropped 0 bases and J dropped 10 bases, with 10 bases sitting between them. The CDR3 runs to 14 residues. CDR1 is LGHDT, CDR2 YNNKEL, per germline (reference sequence). CDR3 in DNA: TGTGCCAGCAGCCAAGATCGGGGTCGGTCACCCCTCCACTTT. This codes for CASSQDRGRSPLHF.

The chain carries TRBV5-5 and TRBJ2-1; D is uncertain. The germline CDR1 and CDR2 sequences are SGHKS and YYEKEE (reference sequence). The CDR3 spans 15 residues. V was cut by 0 bases and J by 7 bases, with 14 bases left in between. The CDR3 here is CASSLVWALVNEQFF. CDR3 nucleotides: TGTGCCAGCAGCTTGGTGTGGGCCTTAGTGAATGAGCAGTTCTTC.

The chain uses TRBV24-1 and TRBJ2-1; TRBD2 aligns across 9 bases. Germline loops: CDR1 KGHDR, CDR2 SFDVKD. This CDR3 spans 18 amino acids. The J segment lost 5 bases and the V segment lost 5 bases, leaving 15 bases of the junction unmatched. The CDR3 bases are TGTGCCACCAGTGCCCCGGGACTAGGAGCGGGAGGAAACAATGAGCAGTTCTTC. Its translation: CATSAPGLGAGGNNEQFF.

The chain has TRBV3-1 (or the pseudogene TRBV3-2) and TRBJ2-1, with 8 positions matching TRBD1. The CDR3 covers 15 residues. Trimming removed 4 bases from V and 6 bases from J; junction bases left unmatched: 8. Germline loops: CDR1 LGHDT, CDR2 YNNKEL (reference sequence). For the CDR3, the DNA is TGTGCCAGCAGCCCCTGGACAGGGTACAGCAATGAGCAGTTCTTC. Translation: CASSPWTGYSNEQFF.

A word on this clone: The junction does not match germline at one end; this may be a read error. This chain joins TRBV7-7 and TRBJ2-7, with 8 bases lining up with TRBD1. The germline CDR1 and CDR2 sequences are SSHAT and FNYEAQ (reference sequence). This CDR3 spans 15 amino acids. In nucleotides, the CDR3 is TGTGCTAGCAGCCCAGGGACAGGAAACTCCTACGAGCAGTACTTC. Amino acid sequence: CASSPGTGNSYEQYF.

The chain links TRBV6-6 to TRBJ2-1; 7 bases agree with TRBD2. With 2 bases clipped from V and 10 bases from J, the junction kept 2 bases outside the gene matches. The CDR3 loop spans 12 amino acids. CDR1 is MNHNY and CDR2 is SVGAGI in the germline V gene (reference sequence). The CDR3 bases are TGTGCCAGCAGTTACCAAGCGGGAGAGCAGTTCTTC. Translation: CASSYQAGEQFF.

This clone was seen more than once but under ten times. The gene calls are TRBV6-2 or TRBV6-3 and TRBJ1-2; D possibly corresponds to TRBD1 (5 bases). V was trimmed by 0 bases and J by 8 bases, leaving 10 bases between them. This CDR3 spans 13 amino acids. From germline, CDR1 is MNHEY and CDR2 SVGEGT. This CDR3 reads CASSYSGAGGYTF. The CDR3 nucleotides read TGTGCCAGCAGTTACTCTGGGGCTGGAGGCTACACCTTC.

The V and J genes are TRBV19 and TRBJ2-3, with 15 positions matching TRBD2. Trimming took 2 bases from V and 3 from J; bases not matched to a gene: 6. The CDR3 sequence is 18 residues long. CDR1 LNHDA and CDR2 SQIVND come from the germline V gene (reference sequence). CDR3 sequence reads: CASSILGTSGRKTDTQYF. CDR3 DNA: TGTGCCAGTAGTATATTAGGGACTAGCGGGAGGAAGACAGATACGCAGTATTTT. Full variable domain (missing parts from reference TRBV19 and TRBJ2-3): DGGITQSPKYLFRKEGQNVTLSCEQNLNHDAMYWYRQDPGQGLRLIYYSQIVNDFQKGDIAEGYSVSREKKESFPLTVTSAQKNPTAFYLCASSILGTSGRKTDTQYFGPGTRLTVL.

The chain couples TRBV4-1 to TRBJ2-5; TRBD2 agrees at 12 bases. The germline V gene has CDR1 MGHRA and CDR2 YSYEKL. The J segment lost 5 bases and the V segment lost 1 base, leaving 5 bases of the junction unmatched. The length of the CDR3 is 16 residues. Here the CDR3 reads CASSQVLAGGPETQYF. For the CDR3, the DNA is TGCGCCAGCAGCCAAGTCCTAGCGGGAGGGCCGGAGACCCAGTACTTC.

V gene TRBV5-1 combines with J gene TRBJ1-3; D is unresolved. Germline CDR1 and CDR2: SGHRS and YFSETQ. The CDR3 is 12 residues long. V lost 1 base, J lost 4 bases, and 3 bases lay in between. In DNA, the CDR3 is TGCGCCAGCAGCTTGACAGGAAACACCATATATTTT. It yields the protein CASSLTGNTIYF.

The chain couples TRBV4-1 to TRBJ1-1; 7 nucleotides align to TRBD1. With V trimmed by 0 bases and J by 0 bases, 4 bases remained unmatched. CDR3 size: 16 residues. Germline lookup yields CDR1 MGHRA and CDR2 YSYEKL. This CDR3 is CASSQDSQGMNTEAFF. Written as DNA, the CDR3 is TGCGCCAGCAGCCAAGATTCACAGGGGATGAACACTGAAGCTTTCTTT.

CDR3 residues: CASSPDRGPFYEQYF. The CDR3 DNA is TGTGCCAGCAGCCCCGACAGGGGGCCCTTCTACGAGCAGTACTTC. The chain joins TRBV7-2 to TRBJ2-7; 10 bases are a match to TRBD1. The CDR3 runs 15 residues. V lost 5 bases to trimming and J lost 3 bases; unmatched junction nucleotides: 7. CDR1 is SGHTA and CDR2 is FQGNSA in the germline V gene.

The chain couples TRBV28 to TRBJ2-7, with 7 bases identical to TRBD2. CDR3 length: 14 amino acids. The germline V gene has CDR1 MDHEN and CDR2 SYDVKM. V was pared by 2 bases and J by 3 bases, with 4 bases of the junction left unmatched. The DNA of the CDR3 is TGTGCCAGCAGTTTACGCGGGAGTGACTACGAGCAGTACTTC. Its protein product is CASSLRGSDYEQYF.

This clone was seen once. The chain couples TRBV5-4 to TRBJ1-1, with TRBD1 as a possible D gene (6 bases). V was cut by 1 base and J by 1 base, with 8 bases left in between. Germline values: CDR1 SGHNT, CDR2 YYREEE (reference sequence). The length of the CDR3 is 14 residues. The CDR3 protein is CASSLSRGNTEAFF. For the CDR3, the DNA is TGTGCCAGCAGCTTGAGCAGGGGGAACACTGAAGCTTTCTTT.

The chain has TRBV7-3 and TRBJ2-3; TRBD2 is a possible D gene (6 bases). Trimming removed 6 bases at V and 3 bases at J, with 13 bases between. Germline V CDR1 and CDR2: SGHTA, FQGTGA. The CDR3 has 14 amino acids. CDR3 amino acids: CASRQSGPTDTQYF. The CDR3 DNA reads TGTGCCAGCAGACAAAGCGGGCCGACAGATACGCAGTATTTT.

The V and J genes are TRBV2 and TRBJ2-1, with 7 bases fitting TRBD2. V dropped 3 bases and J dropped 5; count of bases not matched to a gene: 7. This CDR3 contains 15 residues. Per the germline V gene, CDR1 is SNHLY and CDR2 is FYNNEI. The CDR3 loop reads CASSEVSSGHNEQFF. The CDR3 DNA follows: TGTGCCAGCAGTGAGGTATCTAGCGGCCACAATGAGCAGTTCTTC.

The chain joins TRBV18 to TRBJ2-1; unclear D gene. The CDR3 runs to 11 residues. CDR1 and CDR2 (germline): KGHSH, LQKENI. V lost 6 bases and J lost 8, with 8 bases in between. CDR3: CASSSVDEQFF. The CDR3 region has the DNA TGTGCCAGCTCTAGTGTCGATGAGCAGTTCTTC.

V and J are TRBV30 and TRBJ1-2; tentatively, D is TRBD1 (6 bases). The CDR3 consists of 13 residues. Germline loops: CDR1 GTSNPN, CDR2 SVGIG (reference sequence). V shed 0 bases and J shed 5 bases, with 10 bases lying between them. CDR3 nucleotides: TGTGCCTGGAGTGTCGGGACACCATATGGCTACACCTTC. The encoded protein is CAWSVGTPYGYTF.

In its sample, this clone was seen a few times. The CDR3: CASSYPGRGGPLHF. CDR3 nucleotides: TGTGCCAGCAGTTACCCAGGAAGGGGGGGACCCCTCCACTTT. The gene calls are TRBV6-5 and TRBJ1-6; weak D call: TRBD1 (6 bases). The germline V gene has CDR1 MNHEY and CDR2 SVGAGI. The V end lost 2 bases, the J end lost 12 bases, and 14 bases lay between the germline ends. This CDR3 is 14 amino acids long.

CDR3 loop: CATWDRPYEQYF. CDR3 DNA: TGTGCCACCTGGGACAGACCCTACGAGCAGTACTTC. The rearrangement joins TRBV10-3 to TRBJ2-7, with TRBD1 matching over 7 bases. The CDR3 runs 12 residues. CDR1 ENHRY and CDR2 SYGVKD come from the germline V gene. The ends lost 10 bases at V and 2 bases at J; junction bases unmatched: 5.

V and J are TRBV5-1 and TRBJ1-1; 8 nucleotides align to TRBD1. Germline values: CDR1 SGHRS, CDR2 YFSETQ. Trimming cost V 3 bases and J 4 bases; bases outside gene matches: 14. The CDR3 totals 17 residues. CDR3 residues: CASSSKRPDRVGTEAFF. CDR3 sequence (DNA): TGCGCCAGCAGCTCCAAACGTCCGGACAGGGTGGGCACTGAAGCTTTCTTT.

The genes are TRBV5-1 and TRBJ2-2, with 10 bases fitting TRBD1. Trimming removed 7 bases from V and 2 bases from J; junction bases left unmatched: 2. This CDR3 contains 14 residues. In germline, CDR1 is SGHRS, CDR2 YFSETQ. The CDR3 is CASSTGGNTGELFF. In DNA, the CDR3 is TGCGCCAGCTCGACAGGGGGCAACACCGGGGAGCTGTTTTTT.

The V call is TRBV19, the J call TRBJ2-1; a possible D gene is TRBD2 (5 bases). This CDR3 is built from 14 residues. V lost 3 bases and J 4 bases, leaving 10 bases between the germline ends. Germline CDR1 is LNHDA and CDR2 is SQIVND (reference sequence). DNA of the CDR3: TGTGCCAGTAGTATCCCGAGGGTATACAATGAGCAGTTCTTC. It translates to CASSIPRVYNEQFF.

The gene calls are TRBV5-1 and TRBJ2-7; D call uncertain. Germline values: CDR1 SGHRS, CDR2 YFSETQ. This CDR3 is 13 amino acids long. V gave up 0 bases and J gave up 7 bases, with 11 bases separating them. The CDR3 sequence is CASSLAAPGEQYF. In DNA, the CDR3 is TGCGCCAGCAGCTTGGCCGCGCCGGGTGAGCAGTACTTC.

The J gene is TRBJ1-2, the V gene TRBV11-2; D is ambiguous. Trimming took off 4 bases at V and 2 bases at J, with 5 bases between the two ends. Germline loops: CDR1 SGHAT, CDR2 FQNNGV. The CDR3 has 12 residues. This CDR3 is CASSSENYGYTF. The CDR3 nucleotides read TGTGCCAGCAGCTCTGAGAACTATGGCTACACCTTC.